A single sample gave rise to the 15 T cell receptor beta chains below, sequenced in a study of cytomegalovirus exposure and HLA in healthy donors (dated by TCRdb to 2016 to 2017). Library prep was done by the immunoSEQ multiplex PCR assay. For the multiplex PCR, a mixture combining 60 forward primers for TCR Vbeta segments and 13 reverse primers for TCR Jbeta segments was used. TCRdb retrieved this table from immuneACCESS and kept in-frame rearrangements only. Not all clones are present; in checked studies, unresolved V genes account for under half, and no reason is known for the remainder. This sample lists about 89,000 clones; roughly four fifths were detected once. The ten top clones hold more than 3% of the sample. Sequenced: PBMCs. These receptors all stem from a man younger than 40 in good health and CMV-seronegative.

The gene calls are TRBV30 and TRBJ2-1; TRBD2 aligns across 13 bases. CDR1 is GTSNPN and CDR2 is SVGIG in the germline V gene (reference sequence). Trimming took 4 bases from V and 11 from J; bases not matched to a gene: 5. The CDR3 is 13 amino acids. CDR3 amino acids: CAWNELAGGKQFF. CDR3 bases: TGTGCCTGGAATGAACTAGCGGGAGGGAAGCAGTTCTTC.

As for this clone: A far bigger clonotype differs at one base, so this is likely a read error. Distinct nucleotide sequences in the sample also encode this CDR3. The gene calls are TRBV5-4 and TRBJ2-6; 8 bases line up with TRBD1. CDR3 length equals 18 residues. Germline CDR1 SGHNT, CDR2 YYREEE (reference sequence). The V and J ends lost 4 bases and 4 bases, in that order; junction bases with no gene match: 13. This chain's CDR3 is CASSQKRTGLRGANVLTF. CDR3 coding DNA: TGTGCCAGCAGCCAAAAAAGGACAGGGTTGAGGGGGGCCAACGTCCTGACTTTC.

For the CDR3, the DNA is TGTGCCAGCAACCCCGGGACGGGGGTACAAGAAGCTTTCTTT. It is translated as CASNPGTGVQEAFF. The rearrangement joins TRBV9 to TRBJ1-1; tentatively, D is TRBD1 (5 bases). The CDR3 contains 14 residues. V gave up 6 bases and J gave up 8 bases, with 20 bases separating them. Germline V lookup: CDR1 SGDLS, CDR2 YYNGEE.

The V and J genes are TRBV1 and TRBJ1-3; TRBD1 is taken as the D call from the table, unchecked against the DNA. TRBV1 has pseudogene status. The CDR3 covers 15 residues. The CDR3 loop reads CTSSQTWTAGNTIYF. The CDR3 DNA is TGCACCAGCAGCCAAACCTGGACAGCCGGAAACACCATATATTTT.

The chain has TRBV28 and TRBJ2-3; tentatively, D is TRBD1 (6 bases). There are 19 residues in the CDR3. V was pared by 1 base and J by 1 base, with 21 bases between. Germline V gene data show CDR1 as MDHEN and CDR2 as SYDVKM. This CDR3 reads CASSLFFSVSRGGTDTQYF. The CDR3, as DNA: TGTGCCAGCAGTTTATTTTTCTCGGTTAGCAGGGGAGGCACAGATACGCAGTATTTT.

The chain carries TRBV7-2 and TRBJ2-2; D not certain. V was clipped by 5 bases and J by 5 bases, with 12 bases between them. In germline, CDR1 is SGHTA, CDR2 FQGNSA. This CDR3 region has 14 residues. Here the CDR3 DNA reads TGTGCCAGCAGCCTACAGACCGCTACCGGGGAGCTGTTTTTT. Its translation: CASSLQTATGELFF.

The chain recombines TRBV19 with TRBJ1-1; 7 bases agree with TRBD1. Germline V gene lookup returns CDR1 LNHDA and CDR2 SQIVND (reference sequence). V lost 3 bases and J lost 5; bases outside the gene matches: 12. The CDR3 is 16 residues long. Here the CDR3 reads CASSIRTGVLSTEAFF. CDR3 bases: TGTGCCAGTAGTATTCGAACAGGGGTATTGAGTACTGAAGCTTTCTTT.

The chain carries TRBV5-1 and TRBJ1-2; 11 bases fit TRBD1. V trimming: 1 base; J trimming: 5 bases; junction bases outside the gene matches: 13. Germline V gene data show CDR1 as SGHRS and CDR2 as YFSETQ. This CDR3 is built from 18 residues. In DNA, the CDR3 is TGCGCCAGCAGCTTGTGGCGAGGCCCGGGACAGGGGGGTTATGGCTACACCTTC. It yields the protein CASSLWRGPGQGGYGYTF. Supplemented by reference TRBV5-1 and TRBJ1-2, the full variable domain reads KAGVTQTPRYLIKTRGQQVTLSCSPISGHRSVSWYQQTPGQGLQFLFEYFSETQRNKGNFPGRFSGRQFSNSRSEMNVSTLELGDSALYLCASSLWRGPGQGGYGYTFGSGTRLTVV.

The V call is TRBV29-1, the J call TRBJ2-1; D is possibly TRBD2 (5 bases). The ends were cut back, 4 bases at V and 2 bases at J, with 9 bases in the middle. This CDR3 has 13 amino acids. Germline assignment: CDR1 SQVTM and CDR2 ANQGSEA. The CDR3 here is CSVVPGTYNEQFF. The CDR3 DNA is TGCAGCGTTGTCCCGGGAACCTACAATGAGCAGTTCTTC.

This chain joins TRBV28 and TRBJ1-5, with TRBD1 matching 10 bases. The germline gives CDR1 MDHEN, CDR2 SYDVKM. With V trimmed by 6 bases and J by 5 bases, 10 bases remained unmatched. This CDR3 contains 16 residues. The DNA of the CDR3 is TGTGCCAGCAGAGACCGGGACAGGGGAGGGGATCAGCCCCAGCATTTT. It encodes CASRDRDRGGDQPQHF.

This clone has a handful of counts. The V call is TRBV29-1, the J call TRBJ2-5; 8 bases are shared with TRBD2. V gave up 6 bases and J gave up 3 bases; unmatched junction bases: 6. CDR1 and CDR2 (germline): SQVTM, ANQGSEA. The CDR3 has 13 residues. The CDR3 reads CSVTLAAEETQYF. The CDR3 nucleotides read TGCAGCGTCACACTAGCGGCAGAAGAGACCCAGTACTTC.

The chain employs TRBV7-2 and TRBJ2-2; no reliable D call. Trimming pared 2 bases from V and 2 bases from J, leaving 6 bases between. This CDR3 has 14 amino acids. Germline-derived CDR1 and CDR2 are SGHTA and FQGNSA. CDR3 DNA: TGTGCCAGCAGCTTACACACCAACACCGGGGAGCTGTTTTTT. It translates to CASSLHTNTGELFF.

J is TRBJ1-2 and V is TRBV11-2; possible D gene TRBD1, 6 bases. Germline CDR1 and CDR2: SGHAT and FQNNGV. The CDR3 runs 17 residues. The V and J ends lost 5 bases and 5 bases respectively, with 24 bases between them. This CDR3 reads CASSQSPRTGTHYGYTF. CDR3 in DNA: TGTGCCAGCAGCCAATCACCCCGGACCGGGACACATTATGGCTACACCTTC.

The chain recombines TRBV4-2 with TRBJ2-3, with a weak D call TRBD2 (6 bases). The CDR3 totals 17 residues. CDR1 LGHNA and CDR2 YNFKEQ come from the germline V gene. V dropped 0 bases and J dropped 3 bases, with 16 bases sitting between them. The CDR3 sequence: CASSQELGRSGTDTQYF. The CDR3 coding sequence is TGTGCCAGCAGCCAAGAGCTAGGGAGGAGTGGAACAGATACGCAGTATTTT.

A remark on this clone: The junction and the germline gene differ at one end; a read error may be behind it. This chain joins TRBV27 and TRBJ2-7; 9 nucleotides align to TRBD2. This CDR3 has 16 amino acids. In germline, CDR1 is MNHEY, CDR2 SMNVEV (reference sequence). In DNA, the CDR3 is TGTGCCAGCAGTTTACAGTCTAGCGGGAACACCTACGAGCAGCACTTC. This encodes CASSLQSSGNTYEQHF.